Detailed here is one T cell receptor (beta chain). Its target is unknown. Through Arm-PCR of CDR3 regions and iRepertoire HTBI primers, TCR beta libraries were built. A single record per CDR3 protein comes from TCRdb applying MiXCR to the multiplex PCR reads. Among about 420,000 distinct CDR3 sequences listed, 23% were seen once. The sample belongs to a study of regulatory T cells in long-lasting Graves disease. Notes on the study in general: The study found persistent patients shared more public clonotypes (roughly 2,800) than new patients (about 880).

Trimming removed 7 bases at V and 7 bases at J, with 14 bases between. This CDR3 region has 13 residues. Germline loops: CDR1 LNHDA, CDR2 SQIVND (reference sequence). Time point noted: persistent/refractory GD, antithyroid drugs over 5 years with positive TRAb. With RNA extracted from PBMCs as input, the TCR library was made. Sequenced material: peripheral blood mononuclear cells (PBMCs), taken when the disease was refractory, from a patient treated with antithyroid drugs. This rearrangement joins TRBV19 to TRBJ1-5; the D is unclear. The receptor's source is a female donor with Graves disease. The CDR3 loop is CASNKSGWQPQHF. DNA for the CDR3: TGTGCCAGTAACAAGTCCGGGTGGCAGCCCCAGCATTTT.